These 27 T cell receptor beta chains came from one sample sequenced in a study of response to subunit inactivated influenza vaccine. TCRdb called the RT-PCR reads again in MiXCR, with one record for every CDR3 protein. The repertoire includes just under 550,000 distinct CDR3 sequences, 20% to 25% of them detected once, and 2.5% to 3.5% sits in the top ten. The sample also formed part of further work on T cells expressing NK-cell markers. That report notes: Libraries used 5'RACE template switching adding universal primer site and UMIs.

The sequences come from CD4+ T cells sorted from PBMCs, collected 11 to 12 days after vaccination. The receptors come from a man aged 50-59 years who received an inactivated influenza vaccine.

This clonotype was seen a handful of times. This chain joins TRBV7-8 and TRBJ2-1; no definite D call. This CDR3 has 16 amino acids. The V gene's germline CDR1 is SGHVS and CDR2 FQNEAQ. Trimming stripped 4 bases from V and 2 bases from J, with 15 bases between. The CDR3 reads CASSSLEIGPYNEQFF. The CDR3 DNA sequence: TGTGCCAGCAGCTCCCTAGAGATCGGCCCCTACAATGAGCAGTTCTTC.

This clonotype showed up just a few times. The chain employs TRBV20-1 and TRBJ2-3, with 10 nucleotides matching TRBD1. The germline V gene encodes CDR1 DFQATT and CDR2 SNEGSKA (reference sequence). Germline trimming cut 2 bases from V and 6 bases from J; bases unmatched to any gene: 17. CDR3 length: 18 residues. The DNA for the CDR3 is TGCAGTGCTAGACCTATCGGGACAGGGGCCCGGGGATGGGATACGCAGTATTTT. Amino acid sequence: CSARPIGTGARGWDTQYF.

This clonotype showed up just once. The rearrangement links TRBV18 to TRBJ2-3; TRBD1 aligns across 7 bases. CDR1 and CDR2 (germline): KGHSH, LQKENI. The trim removed 5 bases at V and 3 bases at J, leaving 8 bases unmatched. This CDR3 region has 15 residues. The CDR3 loop is CASSALGQLTDTQYF. As DNA, the CDR3 is TGTGCCAGCTCAGCCCTGGGACAGTTAACAGATACGCAGTATTTT.

This chain joins TRBV6-2 or TRBV6-3 and TRBJ2-1; 11 nucleotides align to TRBD2. Germline V gene sequence: CDR1 MNHEY, CDR2 SVGEGT. J gave up 0 bases and V 4 bases, and 14 bases lay outside the gene matches. CDR3 size: 20 residues. The CDR3 DNA is TGTGCCAGCAGTTTGGACCCGTTCCATAGCGGGAGGGCCTCCTACAATGAGCAGTTCTTC. As protein: CASSLDPFHSGRASYNEQFF.

The chain carries TRBV5-6 and TRBJ2-7; 7 bases match TRBD2. Germline values: CDR1 SGHDT, CDR2 YYEEEE. This CDR3 contains 15 residues. V dropped 6 bases and J dropped 2; count of bases not matched to a gene: 11. CDR3 in DNA: TGTGCCAGCACCTTACCCGGGACTAAAGCCTACGAGCAGTACTTC. It is translated as CASTLPGTKAYEQYF. The variable domain in full, with the rest retrieved from reference TRBV5-6 and TRBJ2-7, is DAGVTQSPTHLIKTRGQQVTLRCSPKSGHDTVSWYQQALGQGPQFIFQYYEEEERQRGNFPDRFSGHQFPNYSSELNVNALLLGDSALYLCASTLPGTKAYEQYFGPGTRLTVT.

This chain connects TRBV7-2 to TRBJ2-5; a weak D match, TRBD2 (7 bases). The germline CDR1 and CDR2 sequences are SGHTA and FQGNSA. The CDR3 contains 15 residues. Trimming took 0 bases from V and 5 from J, leaving 13 bases between them. CDR3 in DNA: TGTGCCAGCAGCTTAGCGGGAGGGGGTTGGGAGACCCAGTACTTC. This codes for CASSLAGGGWETQYF.

This clonotype was counted ten times or more. The rearrangement joins TRBV7-9 to TRBJ2-5; D remains unclear. This CDR3 region has 14 residues. V shed 2 bases and J shed 5 bases, with 12 bases lying between them. The germline gives CDR1 SEHNR, CDR2 FQNEAQ (reference sequence). The CDR3 DNA is TGTGCCAGCAGCTTATCGAATGAGTATGAGACCCAGTACTTC. This gives the protein CASSLSNEYETQYF.

The rearrangement uses TRBV20-1 and TRBJ1-3; tentative D call: TRBD1 (5 bases). The CDR3 totals 14 residues. Trimming pared 0 bases from V and 8 bases from J, leaving 14 bases between. Per the germline V gene, CDR1 is DFQATT and CDR2 is SNEGSKA (reference sequence). The CDR3 is CSARDSKGWDTIYF. DNA for the CDR3: TGCAGTGCTAGAGATTCAAAGGGGTGGGACACCATATATTTT.

This clonotype was picked up a small number of times. This chain links TRBV18 with TRBJ2-3; 14 nucleotides agree with TRBD2. This CDR3 comprises 17 residues. Germline assignment: CDR1 KGHSH and CDR2 LQKENI. The ends lost 6 bases at V and 2 bases at J; junction bases unmatched: 7. CDR3 region: CASSRTSGGLTTDTQYF. The CDR3, as DNA: TGTGCCAGCTCCCGGACTAGCGGGGGGCTTACCACAGATACGCAGTATTTT. The whole variable domain, remainder taken from reference TRBV18 and TRBJ2-3, is NAGVMQNPRHLVRRRGQEARLRCSPMKGHSHVYWYRQLPEEGLKFMVYLQKENIIDESGMPKERFSAEFPKEGPSILRIQQVVRGDSAAYFCASSRTSGGLTTDTQYFGPGTRLTVL.

This clonotype was seen at least ten times. The chain recombines TRBV12-3 or TRBV12-4 with TRBJ2-3, with TRBD2 matching over 11 bases. With 6 bases clipped from V and 2 bases from J, the junction kept 4 bases outside the gene matches. The CDR3 consists of 15 residues. The CDR3 protein is CASSLAGGNTDTQYF. CDR3 coding DNA: TGTGCCAGCAGCCTAGCGGGGGGAAACACAGATACGCAGTATTTT.

The CDR3 is CASSRLAGGNNEQFF. CDR3 sequence (DNA): TGTGCCAGCAGCCGACTAGCGGGGGGGAACAATGAGCAGTTCTTC. V is TRBV2 and J is TRBJ2-1; 14 nucleotides match TRBD2. The CDR3 sequence is 15 residues long. Germline CDR1 and CDR2: SNHLY and FYNNEI. Losses at the gene ends were 6 bases for V and 5 bases for J; bases not matched to a gene: 3.

The CDR3 spells CSVGLVGPEQYF. For the CDR3, the DNA is TGCAGCGTTGGACTAGTCGGCCCCGAGCAGTACTTC. The chain joins TRBV29-1 to TRBJ2-7; TRBD2 is a possible D gene (6 bases). The V and J ends lost 4 bases and 6 bases respectively, with 13 bases between them. The CDR3 contains 12 residues. Germline CDR1 reads SQVTM; CDR2 reads ANQGSEA.

This clonotype has just a few counts. The chain recombines TRBV10-3 with TRBJ2-7, with D perhaps matching TRBD1 or TRBD2 (6 bases each). With 0 bases removed from V and 6 bases from J, the gap between germline ends came to 15 bases. Per germline, CDR1 ENHRY and CDR2 SYGVKD. CDR3 length: 15 residues. CDR3 coding DNA: TGTGCCATCAGTGAGTCGGGGGGCAGGGAGGCCGAGCAGTACTTC. It yields the protein CAISESGGREAEQYF.

V gene TRBV20-1 combines with J gene TRBJ1-4, with D hard to call. Trimming cost V 0 bases and J 3 bases, with 8 bases left between them. The CDR3 extends over 14 amino acids. From germline, CDR1 is DFQATT and CDR2 SNEGSKA (reference sequence). The CDR3 nucleotides are TGCAGTGCTAGAGACCCCAGGTCTAATGAAAAACTGTTTTTT. Encoded protein: CSARDPRSNEKLFF.

In this sample, this clonotype turned up a few times. This chain connects TRBV20-1 to TRBJ2-7; TRBD1 matches 7 bases. The CDR3 runs 17 residues. Germline values: CDR1 DFQATT, CDR2 SNEGSKA (reference sequence). V dropped 6 bases and J dropped 1; count of bases not matched to a gene: 18. As DNA, the CDR3 is TGCAGTGCGCGACGGCCGGTGACAGGGAGTAAATCCTACGAGCAGTACTTC. This codes for CSARRPVTGSKSYEQYF.

This chain links TRBV7-9 with TRBJ2-5; D is unresolved. V was cut by 7 bases and J by 0 bases, with 9 bases left in between. The CDR3 is 13 residues long. Germline CDR1 reads SEHNR; CDR2 reads FQNEAQ (reference sequence). CDR3 region: CASTGMYQETQYF. CDR3 coding DNA: TGTGCCAGCACTGGGATGTACCAAGAGACCCAGTACTTC. The full variable domain, with the rest looked up from reference TRBV7-9 and TRBJ2-5, is DTGVSQNPRHKITKRGQNVTFRCDPISEHNRLYWYRQTLGQGPEFLTYFQNEAQLEKSRLLSDRFSAERPKGSFSTLEIQRTEQGDSAMYLCASTGMYQETQYFGPGTRLLVL.

The rearrangement links TRBV6-2 or TRBV6-3 to TRBJ2-7, with 7 bases that match TRBD1. From germline, CDR1 is MNHEY and CDR2 SVGEGT. V lost 6 bases to trimming and J lost 3 bases; unmatched junction nucleotides: 14. CDR3 length: 16 residues. The CDR3, as DNA: TGTGCCAGCAGACACCCCCGAGGACAGGAGTACTACGAGCAGTACTTC. This gives the protein CASRHPRGQEYYEQYF.

This clonotype showed up just a few times. The chain links TRBV18 to TRBJ2-3, with D unresolved. This CDR3 spans 14 amino acids. CDR1 and CDR2 from the germline V gene are KGHSH and LQKENI. V lost 2 bases and J 8 bases, leaving 14 bases between the germline ends. This CDR3 reads CASSPSNFGLTQYF. As DNA, the CDR3 is TGTGCCAGCTCACCAAGTAACTTCGGTCTTACGCAGTATTTT. Full variable domain (outside the CDR3, taken from reference TRBV18 and TRBJ2-3): NAGVMQNPRHLVRRRGQEARLRCSPMKGHSHVYWYRQLPEEGLKFMVYLQKENIIDESGMPKERFSAEFPKEGPSILRIQQVVRGDSAAYFCASSPSNFGLTQYFGPGTRLTVL.

The table lists this clonotype with a few counts. The J gene is TRBJ2-1, the V gene TRBV5-1, with 8 bases aligning to TRBD2. The CDR3 contains 14 residues. Per the germline V gene, CDR1 is SGHRS and CDR2 is YFSETQ. V shed 5 bases, J shed 4 bases, and the junction held 5 bases outside the gene matches. For the CDR3, the DNA is TGCGCCAGCAGGTCGGGAGGGGAGTACAATGAGCAGTTCTTC. The encoded protein is CASRSGGEYNEQFF.

The chain carries TRBV23-1 and TRBJ2-7, with 9 bases fitting TRBD1. TRBV23-1 is an open reading frame whose function is uncertain. CDR3 size: 20 residues. V shed 2 bases, J shed 2 bases, and the junction held 19 bases outside the gene matches. CDR3 coding DNA: TGCGCCAGCAGTCAACCCCAAGAACCTAGACAGGGGGTTAGAACCTACGAGCAGTACTTC. It translates to CASSQPQEPRQGVRTYEQYF.

This clonotype was counted between two and nine times. The gene calls are TRBV12-3 or TRBV12-4 and TRBJ2-1; TRBD2 agrees at 10 bases. The CDR3 runs to 15 residues. J lost 7 bases, V lost 7 bases, and 10 bases had no gene match. CDR3 bases: TGTGCCAGCATTCCTAGCGGGAGCGTCGGGAATGAGCAGTTCTTC. Its protein product is CASIPSGSVGNEQFF.

The gene calls are TRBV28 and TRBJ2-6, with 7 positions matching TRBD2. Per the germline V gene, CDR1 is MDHEN and CDR2 is SYDVKM. V lost 5 bases to trimming and J lost 0 bases; unmatched junction nucleotides: 13. This CDR3 has 19 residues. CDR3 loop: CASSPMGGWGFSGANVLTF. The CDR3 DNA reads as TGTGCCAGCAGTCCTATGGGGGGGTGGGGGTTCTCTGGGGCCAACGTCCTGACTTTC.

The J gene is TRBJ2-3, the V gene TRBV3-1; no definite D call. Germline CDR1 LGHDT, CDR2 YNNKEL (reference sequence). The V end lost 3 bases, the J end lost 1 base, and 5 bases lay between the germline ends. This CDR3 spans 13 amino acids. In nucleotides, the CDR3 is TGTGCCAGCAGCCACTACGGCACAGATACGCAGTATTTT. Amino acid sequence: CASSHYGTDTQYF.

This clonotype was counted only a few times. The rearrangement uses TRBV12-3 or TRBV12-4 and TRBJ2-7; D is unresolved. Trimming removed 6 bases from V and 5 bases from J, with 11 bases in between. CDR3 length: 12 residues. CDR3 loop: CASRKIGHEQYF. CDR3 nucleotide sequence: TGTGCCAGCAGAAAAATAGGTCACGAGCAGTACTTC.

In its sample, this clonotype was seen a few times. The CDR3 DNA sequence: TGTGCCAGCAGCTTTGGTCGGGCTAGCCACGGCTACGAGCAGTACTTC. Residues: CASSFGRASHGYEQYF. J is TRBJ2-7 and V is TRBV7-2; weak D call: TRBD2 (5 bases). V dropped 3 bases and J dropped 3 bases, with 18 bases sitting between them. The germline CDR1 and CDR2 sequences are SGHTA and FQGNSA. This CDR3 is 16 amino acids long.

This clonotype was detected a few times. The chain has TRBV14 and TRBJ2-3; D may be TRBD2 (6 bases). Deletions cut 8 bases from V and 7 bases from J, with 10 bases between. CDR3 length equals 11 residues. Germline CDR1 is SGHDN and CDR2 is FVKESK. This CDR3 reads CASAGGNTQYF. The CDR3 DNA reads TGTGCCAGCGCCGGGGGTAATACGCAGTATTTT.

This chain connects TRBV20-1 to TRBJ2-1, with 11 bases aligning to TRBD2. CDR1 DFQATT and CDR2 SNEGSKA come from the germline V gene (reference sequence). CDR3 size: 15 residues. Losses at the gene ends were 3 bases for V and 4 bases for J; bases not matched to a gene: 5. This CDR3 is CSARTSGEVYNEQFF. CDR3 sequence (DNA): TGCAGTGCTAGGACTAGCGGGGAGGTTTACAATGAGCAGTTCTTC.